These T cell receptor beta chains were read from a single sample in a study of OX40 agonist ivuxolimab in advanced cancers. Clones were read by immunoSEQ multiplex PCR, and TCRdb kept only the in-frame ones, dropping some. The data show 75,000 to 95,000 clones, with more than 80% seen just once and about 0.22% held by the top ten. The sample here was CD4+ or CD8+ T cells sorted from blood, taken in a trial of the OX40 agonist ivuxolimab. These TCRs come from an adult with an advanced solid tumor such as melanoma, head and neck, liver or kidney cancer. CDR3s include the opening cysteine and the closing phenylalanine or tryptophan. Fields, in order: J gene, CDR3 length, D gene, clone size, V gene, CDR3 protein, CDR3 DNA. D genes are given only for firm matches. Where a row states a size, it is once, few, many or the class of an expanded clone; other rows omit it.

j_gene: TRBJ1-1; len: 15; d_gene: NA; abundance: NA; v_gene: TRBV10-3; CDR3aa: CAISESGAGNTEAFF; CDR3nt: TGTGCCATCAGTGAGTCTGGGGCGGGGAACACTGAAGCTTTCTTT
j_gene: TRBJ2-4; len: 21; d_gene: TRBD2; abundance: NA; v_gene: TRBV4-1; CDR3aa: CASSQEVVGGGPLLAKNIQYF; CDR3nt: TGCGCCAGCAGCCAAGAAGTTGTCGGCGGGGGGCCATTACTAGCCAAAAACATTCAGTACTTC
j_gene: TRBJ2-5; len: 16; d_gene: TRBD2; abundance: NA; v_gene: TRBV7-2; CDR3aa: CASSSQSGVIRETQYF; CDR3nt: TGTGCCAGCAGCTCCCAGAGCGGGGTTATCCGGGAGACCCAGTACTTC
j_gene: TRBJ1-1; len: 16; d_gene: TRBD1; abundance: few; v_gene: TRBV7-9; CDR3aa: CASSEGTGAMNTEAFF; CDR3nt: TGTGCCAGCAGCGAGGGGACAGGGGCAATGAACACTGAAGCTTTCTTT
j_gene: TRBJ2-7; len: 13; d_gene: TRBD2; abundance: NA; v_gene: TRBV7-3; CDR3aa: CASSPRGGLEQYF; CDR3nt: TGTGCCAGCAGCCCCCGGGGGGGGCTCGAGCAGTACTTC
j_gene: TRBJ2-5; len: 15; d_gene: TRBD1; abundance: NA; v_gene: TRBV9; CDR3aa: CASSPGQGWTETQYF; CDR3nt: TGTGCCAGCAGCCCCGGACAGGGGTGGACAGAGACCCAGTACTTC
j_gene: TRBJ2-7; len: 13; d_gene: TRBD1; abundance: NA; v_gene: TRBV27; CDR3aa: CASSFQQGDEQYF; CDR3nt: TGTGCCAGCAGTTTCCAACAGGGGGACGAGCAGTACTTC
j_gene: TRBJ1-4; len: 15; d_gene: NA; abundance: NA; v_gene: TRBV10-3; CDR3aa: CAISGTGSANEKLFF; CDR3nt: TGTGCCATCAGCGGCACAGGGTCGGCTAATGAAAAACTGTTTTTT
j_gene: TRBJ2-1; len: 15; d_gene: TRBD2; abundance: NA; v_gene: TRBV5-1; CDR3aa: CASGLLAGSYNEQFF; CDR3nt: TGCGCCAGCGGCTTACTAGCGGGATCATACAATGAGCAGTTCTTC
j_gene: TRBJ2-1; len: 15; d_gene: TRBD2; abundance: NA; v_gene: TRBV11-3; CDR3aa: CASSLGLAEGNEQFF; CDR3nt: TGTGCCAGCAGCTTGGGGCTAGCGGAGGGCAATGAGCAGTTCTTC
j_gene: TRBJ1-5; len: 14; d_gene: NA; abundance: NA; v_gene: TRBV30; CDR3aa: CAWSVSVSNQPQHF; CDR3nt: TGTGCCTGGAGTGTGAGTGTTAGCAATCAGCCCCAGCATTTT
j_gene: TRBJ1-1; len: 13; d_gene: NA; abundance: few; v_gene: TRBV5-5; CDR3aa: CASSLGMNTEAFF; CDR3nt: TGTGCCAGCAGCTTGGGCATGAACACTGAAGCTTTCTTT
j_gene: TRBJ2-3; len: 16; d_gene: TRBD2; abundance: NA; v_gene: TRBV5-1; CDR3aa: CASSLLPGLESDTQYF; CDR3nt: TGCGCCAGCAGCCTCCTTCCGGGACTAGAGTCAGATACGCAGTATTTT
j_gene: TRBJ1-5; len: 13; d_gene: NA; abundance: NA; v_gene: TRBV7-2; CDR3aa: CASSYGSNQPQHF; CDR3nt: TGTGCCAGCAGCTATGGTAGCAATCAGCCCCAGCATTTT
j_gene: TRBJ1-1; len: 13; d_gene: NA; abundance: NA; v_gene: TRBV7-3; CDR3aa: CASSLRGDTEAFF; CDR3nt: TGTGCCAGCAGCCTCAGAGGGGACACTGAAGCTTTCTTT
j_gene: TRBJ2-3; len: 16; d_gene: TRBD2; abundance: NA; v_gene: TRBV30; CDR3aa: CARSAALAGGGDTQYF; CDR3nt: TGTGCCCGATCCGCGGCACTAGCGGGAGGTGGAGATACGCAGTATTTT
j_gene: TRBJ2-6; len: 18; d_gene: TRBD1; abundance: NA; v_gene: TRBV19; CDR3aa: CASSILGTGKSGANVLTF; CDR3nt: TGTGCCAGTAGTATACTCGGGACAGGGAAGTCTGGGGCCAACGTCCTGACTTTC
j_gene: TRBJ2-3; len: 15; d_gene: NA; abundance: NA; v_gene: TRBV2; CDR3aa: CASSQQGTSTDTQYF; CDR3nt: TGTGCCAGCAGCCAACAGGGAACTAGCACAGATACGCAGTATTTT
j_gene: TRBJ2-2; len: 16; d_gene: NA; abundance: NA; v_gene: TRBV11-2; CDR3aa: CASSLVGGSNTGELFF; CDR3nt: TGTGCCAGCAGCTTAGTAGGCGGGTCGAACACCGGGGAGCTGTTTTTT
j_gene: TRBJ1-5; len: 13; d_gene: NA; abundance: NA; v_gene: TRBV28; CDR3aa: CASSLDSNQPQHF; CDR3nt: TGTGCCAGCAGTTTGGATAGCAATCAGCCCCAGCATTTT
j_gene: TRBJ2-5; len: 12; d_gene: NA; abundance: NA; v_gene: TRBV29-1; CDR3aa: CSVVLQGETQYF; CDR3nt: TGCAGCGTTGTCTTACAGGGAGAGACCCAGTACTTC
j_gene: TRBJ1-2; len: 15; d_gene: NA; abundance: NA; v_gene: TRBV6-5; CDR3aa: CASSATGLANYGYTF; CDR3nt: TGTGCCAGCAGCGCGACCGGATTAGCTAACTATGGCTACACCTTC
j_gene: TRBJ2-1; len: 14; d_gene: TRBD2; abundance: NA; v_gene: TRBV5-1; CDR3aa: CASALADEYNEQFF; CDR3nt: TGCGCCAGCGCTCTAGCGGACGAATACAATGAGCAGTTCTTC
j_gene: TRBJ2-2; len: 19; d_gene: TRBD1; abundance: NA; v_gene: TRBV11-2; CDR3aa: CASSLDSTRQGWDTGELFF; CDR3nt: TGTGCCAGCAGCTTAGATAGTACTCGACAGGGGTGGGACACCGGGGAGCTGTTTTTT
j_gene: TRBJ2-7; len: 15; d_gene: TRBD2; abundance: once; v_gene: TRBV9; CDR3aa: CASRSGTSGSYEQYF; CDR3nt: TGTGCCAGCAGGTCCGGGACTAGCGGGAGTTACGAGCAGTACTTC
j_gene: TRBJ2-7; len: 13; d_gene: NA; abundance: NA; v_gene: TRBV10-3; CDR3aa: CAIRRDVSYEQYF; CDR3nt: TGTGCCATCAGACGGGACGTTTCCTACGAGCAGTACTTC
j_gene: TRBJ2-7; len: 13; d_gene: NA; abundance: NA; v_gene: TRBV6-5; CDR3aa: CASTSFQGGKQYF; CDR3nt: TGTGCCAGCACCTCGTTTCAGGGGGGGAAGCAGTACTTC
j_gene: TRBJ2-1; len: 15; d_gene: TRBD2; abundance: NA; v_gene: TRBV2; CDR3aa: CASSGGLAGYNEQFF; CDR3nt: TGTGCCAGCAGTGGGGGACTAGCGGGGTACAATGAGCAGTTCTTC
j_gene: TRBJ2-1; len: 16; d_gene: TRBD2; abundance: NA; v_gene: TRBV7-3; CDR3aa: CASSLSSGSSYNEQFF; CDR3nt: TGTGCCAGCAGCTTATCTAGCGGGAGCTCCTACAATGAGCAGTTCTTC
j_gene: TRBJ2-3; len: 13; d_gene: TRBD1; abundance: NA; v_gene: TRBV30; CDR3aa: CAWKTGGADTQYF; CDR3nt: TGTGCCTGGAAGACAGGGGGCGCAGATACGCAGTATTTT
j_gene: TRBJ2-2; len: 15; d_gene: TRBD2; abundance: NA; v_gene: TRBV2; CDR3aa: CASVGGLAEGGELFF; CDR3nt: TGTGCCAGCGTGGGGGGACTAGCAGAGGGCGGGGAGCTGTTTTTT
j_gene: TRBJ1-5; len: 11; d_gene: NA; abundance: once; v_gene: TRBV28; CDR3aa: CASSLVGIQHF; CDR3nt: TGTGCCAGCAGTTTAGTGGGTATACAGCATTTT
j_gene: TRBJ2-3; len: 15; d_gene: NA; abundance: NA; v_gene: TRBV19; CDR3aa: CASSIGLVSPDTQYF; CDR3nt: TGTGCCAGTAGTATAGGGCTAGTGTCGCCAGATACGCAGTATTTT
j_gene: TRBJ1-2; len: 14; d_gene: TRBD1; abundance: NA; v_gene: TRBV19; CDR3aa: CASSTFRDSVNYTF; CDR3nt: TGTGCCAGTAGTACCTTCCGGGACAGCGTGAACTACACCTTC
j_gene: TRBJ2-3; len: 17; d_gene: NA; abundance: NA; v_gene: TRBV5-1; CDR3aa: CASSRMMPATRTDTQYF; CDR3nt: TGCGCCAGCAGCCGGATGATGCCCGCCACCCGCACAGATACGCAGTATTTT
j_gene: TRBJ2-2; len: 14; d_gene: TRBD1; abundance: NA; v_gene: TRBV6-1; CDR3aa: CASRPTGGTGELFF; CDR3nt: TGTGCCAGCAGACCCACAGGGGGCACCGGGGAGCTGTTTTTT
j_gene: TRBJ1-5; len: 14; d_gene: TRBD1; abundance: once; v_gene: TRBV5-6; CDR3aa: CASSITGGPPSQHF; CDR3nt: TGTGCCAGCAGCATTACAGGGGGCCCCCCATCCCAGCATTTT
j_gene: TRBJ2-3; len: 15; d_gene: TRBD1; abundance: NA; v_gene: TRBV18; CDR3aa: CASSLLEGAGDTQYF; CDR3nt: TGTGCCAGCTCACTCCTTGAGGGGGCCGGAGATACGCAGTATTTT
j_gene: TRBJ2-5; len: 16; d_gene: TRBD1; abundance: NA; v_gene: TRBV10-3; CDR3aa: CAISVGAGGIRETQYF; CDR3nt: TGTGCCATCAGTGTGGGTGCAGGGGGAATAAGAGAGACCCAGTACTTC
j_gene: TRBJ1-1; len: 15; d_gene: NA; abundance: medium-sized; v_gene: TRBV4-2; CDR3aa: CASRKSQAGDTEAFF; CDR3nt: TGTGCCAGCAGGAAGTCCCAGGCGGGGGACACTGAAGCTTTCTTT
j_gene: TRBJ1-2; len: 14; d_gene: NA; abundance: NA; v_gene: TRBV9; CDR3aa: CASSSHPAGQGYTF; CDR3nt: TGTGCCAGCAGCTCTCATCCCGCAGGGCAAGGCTACACCTTC
j_gene: TRBJ1-5; len: 15; d_gene: NA; abundance: NA; v_gene: TRBV2; CDR3aa: CASRPGLMPNQPQHF; CDR3nt: TGTGCCAGCAGGCCGGGACTGATGCCGAATCAGCCCCAGCATTTT
j_gene: TRBJ2-6; len: 16; d_gene: NA; abundance: NA; v_gene: TRBV15; CDR3aa: CATSGGTAAGANVLTF; CDR3nt: TGTGCCACCAGCGGAGGGACAGCGGCTGGGGCCAACGTCCTGACTTTC
j_gene: TRBJ2-3; len: 19; d_gene: TRBD2; abundance: NA; v_gene: TRBV2; CDR3aa: CASSVTSGGPSSYTDTQYF; CDR3nt: TGTGCCAGCAGTGTGACTAGCGGGGGACCCTCAAGCTACACAGATACGCAGTATTTT
j_gene: TRBJ1-2; len: 12; d_gene: NA; abundance: NA; v_gene: TRBV6-5; CDR3aa: CASSYSGYSYTF; CDR3nt: TGTGCCAGCAGTTACTCGGGATATAGCTACACCTTC